Below are 14 T cell receptor beta chains sequenced from a single sample in a study of blood T cell repertoires in COVID-19. The assay was immunoSEQ multiplex PCR, and TCRdb's table has in-frame clones only and misses some. This table has roughly 220,000 clones, around 89% appearing once. Sequencing input: PBMCs or T cells enriched from blood (not recorded which). The receptors stem from a man aged 30-40 years who had been exposed to COVID-19.

CDR3 region: CASSPQGVEETQYF. In DNA, the CDR3 is TGTGCCAGCAGCCCACAGGGTGTGGAAGAGACCCAGTACTTC. The V and J genes are TRBV7-6 and TRBJ2-5, with D maybe TRBD1 (6 bases). The germline V gene encodes CDR1 SGHVS and CDR2 FNYEAQ. The V and J ends lost 5 bases and 3 bases respectively, with 13 bases between them. CDR3 length: 14 amino acids. The full variable domain, rest sourced from reference TRBV7-6 and TRBJ2-5, is GAGVSQSPRYKVTKRGQDVALRCDPISGHVSLYWYRQALGQGPEFLTYFNYEAQQDKSGLPNDRFSAERPEGSISTLTIQRTEQRDSAMYRCASSPQGVEETQYFGPGTRLLVL.

This chain uses TRBV14 with TRBJ2-5, with 8 positions matching TRBD1. The CDR3 sequence is 14 residues long. The J segment lost 4 bases and the V segment lost 4 bases, leaving 5 bases of the junction unmatched. Germline V gene sequence: CDR1 SGHDN, CDR2 FVKESK. The CDR3 region has the DNA TGTGCCAGCAGCCGGAGGACAGGGAGAGAGACCCAGTACTTC. Translation gives CASSRRTGRETQYF.

CDR3 amino acids: CASSMGGPNEQYF. Written as DNA, the CDR3 is TGTGCCAGTAGTATGGGGGGGCCTAACGAGCAGTACTTC. The V and J genes are TRBV19 and TRBJ2-7, with a tentative D call TRBD2 (7 bases). Germline CDR1 is LNHDA and CDR2 is SQIVND (reference sequence). Between the trimmed V and J ends, which lost 3 bases and 5 bases, there was a span of 11 bases. The CDR3 covers 13 residues.

This rearrangement joins TRBV6-5 to TRBJ1-1; D gene unclear. CDR1 and CDR2 (germline): MNHEY, SVGAGI. The V gene lost 8 bases and the J gene lost 0 bases, with 4 bases spanning the gap. CDR3 length: 11 amino acids. The CDR3 DNA reads as TGTGCCAGCCGTATGAACACTGAAGCTTTCTTT. Protein: CASRMNTEAFF.

The chain joins TRBV4-3 to TRBJ2-3; TRBD1 is a possible D gene (5 bases). The CDR3 spans 13 residues. The germline gives CDR1 LGHNA, CDR2 YSLEER. The germline V and J ends were trimmed by 1 base and 6 bases, with 8 bases remaining between them. The CDR3, as DNA: TGCGCCAGCAGCCAAGTAGGGGCCGATACGCAGTATTTT. Its protein product is CASSQVGADTQYF.

The V and J genes are TRBV18 and TRBJ1-6, with D possibly matching TRBD1 (5 bases). The CDR3 totals 15 residues. CDR1 and CDR2 from the germline V gene are KGHSH and LQKENI. V gave up 3 bases and J gave up 5 bases, with 11 bases separating them. The CDR3: CASSPREGDNSPLHF. CDR3 DNA: TGTGCCAGCTCACCCAGGGAGGGAGATAATTCACCCCTCCACTTT.

The chain has TRBV19 and TRBJ2-7; 7 nucleotides line up with TRBD1. The junction had 9 bases not matched to a gene; V was cut back by 5 bases and J by 2 bases. This CDR3 is built from 15 residues. CDR1 and CDR2 from the germline V gene are LNHDA and SQIVND (reference sequence). In nucleotides, the CDR3 is TGTGCCAGTAGTTTTCCCGGGACAGCAACCTACGAGCAGTACTTC. As protein: CASSFPGTATYEQYF.

The chain recombines TRBV6-5 with TRBJ1-2, with TRBD1 matching 8 bases. V lost 7 bases and J lost 1; bases outside the gene matches: 2. The CDR3 contains 13 residues. Germline assignment: CDR1 MNHEY and CDR2 SVGAGI. In DNA form, the CDR3 reads TGTGCCAGCAAAGACAGGGGTAACTATGGCTACACCTTC. Its protein is CASKDRGNYGYTF.

The chain carries TRBV5-1 and TRBJ2-7; tentatively, D is TRBD1 (5 bases). V was trimmed by 5 bases and J by 2 bases, leaving 8 bases between them. Germline CDR1 is SGHRS and CDR2 is YFSETQ. This CDR3 spans 12 amino acids. The CDR3 bases are TGCGCCAGCAGTACGGACACCTACGAGCAGTACTTC. Amino acids: CASSTDTYEQYF.

The chain is built from TRBV19 and TRBJ1-2, with D perhaps TRBD1 (5 bases). The CDR3 sequence is 12 residues long. Per the germline V gene, CDR1 is LNHDA and CDR2 is SQIVND (reference sequence). V was trimmed by 7 bases and J by 8 bases, leaving 14 bases between them. CDR3 nucleotides: TGTGCCAGTAATGAGGGGAGGGGAGGCTACACCTTC. This gives the protein CASNEGRGGYTF.

The V and J genes are TRBV27 and TRBJ1-2; D is uncertain. Germline CDR1 and CDR2: MNHEY and SMNVEV (reference sequence). The CDR3 has 13 amino acids. V was shortened by 0 bases and J by 8 bases, with 10 bases between the two germline ends. CDR3 nucleotide sequence: TGTGCCAGCAGTTTATCGGGAGAAGGCGGCTACACCTTC. It encodes CASSLSGEGGYTF.

V is TRBV2 and J is TRBJ2-3, with D perhaps TRBD2 (7 bases). There are 18 residues in the CDR3. CDR1 SNHLY and CDR2 FYNNEI come from the germline V gene. V lost 7 bases and J 3 bases, leaving 26 bases between the germline ends. The DNA of the CDR3 is TGTGCCAGCACCCAAGGATTGGGGGGGCTAAGGGTAACAGATACGCAGTATTTT. It encodes CASTQGLGGLRVTDTQYF.

The CDR3 reads CATSRGIGSGANVLTF. In DNA form, the CDR3 reads TGTGCCACCAGCAGGGGTATCGGGTCTGGGGCCAACGTCCTGACTTTC. The V and J genes are TRBV15 and TRBJ2-6; D gene uncertain. The germline V gene has CDR1 LNHNV and CDR2 YYDKDF (reference sequence). V was clipped by 3 bases and J by 1 base, with 10 bases between them. CDR3 size: 16 residues.

The DNA of the CDR3 is TGTGCCAGCAGCATTTTTAGTCGGGGGGGGCCGGACACCGGGGAGCTGTTTTTT. Protein sequence: CASSIFSRGGPDTGELFF. The rearrangement links TRBV21-1 to TRBJ2-2; TRBD2 is the table's D call and was not checked against the DNA. TRBV21-1 is marked as a pseudogene. The CDR3 extends over 18 amino acids.